Sequencing of this T cell receptor (beta chain) was carried out in a study of blood T cells in healthy people across ages. A second 7 to 11 cycle PCR used barcoded and J-beta primers. Samples each returned at least 3 million CDR3-containing paired-end reads. Each CDR3 protein is one row after TCRdb ran MiXCR on the 5' RACE reads. The sample lists some 1.6 million distinct CDR3 sequences, about 31% occurring once. Per-sample yields of isolated PBMCs were at least 6.5 million. Extraction yielded at least 5 micrograms of total RNA per sample. Worth noting for this clonotype: Its antigen remains unidentified. The junction departs from germline at one end; a sequencing error may be responsible.

Germline CDR1 is MGHRA and CDR2 is YSYEKL. This CDR3 contains 18 residues. Study findings and constraints: Whereas aged donors had fewer naive CD4+ cells, long-lived donors had more of them and higher diversity.

Sequenced sample: blood. The TCR sequence derives from a woman younger than 45 in good health. V is TRBV4-1 and J is TRBJ2-5; D perhaps matches TRBD1 (7 bases). The CDR3 spells CAGSQDEGAEGLQETQYF. The DNA of the CDR3 is TGCGCCGGCAGCCAAGATGAGGGGGCGGAGGGGCTCCAAGAGACCCAGTACTTC.